This T cell receptor (beta chain) was captured in a study of response to subunit inactivated influenza vaccine. TCRdb reprocessed the RT-PCR reads with MiXCR, giving one entry per CDR3 protein. The sample yields 530,000 or so distinct CDR3 sequences, about 25% seen once. There are 16 residues in the CDR3. Trimming took 1 base from V and 1 from J, leaving 12 bases between them. In germline, CDR1 is MNHEY, CDR2 SVGAGI. V is TRBV6-5 and J is TRBJ2-3; maybe TRBD2 (6 bases). The sequence was obtained from a man aged 50-60 years who received an inactivated influenza vaccine. The sequencing used CD4+ T cells sorted from PBMCs, collected 4 to 6 days after vaccination. CDR3 residues: CASSYYSGGGTDTQYF. CDR3 DNA sequence: TGTGCCAGCAGTTACTATTCCGGGGGAGGCACAGATACGCAGTATTTT.